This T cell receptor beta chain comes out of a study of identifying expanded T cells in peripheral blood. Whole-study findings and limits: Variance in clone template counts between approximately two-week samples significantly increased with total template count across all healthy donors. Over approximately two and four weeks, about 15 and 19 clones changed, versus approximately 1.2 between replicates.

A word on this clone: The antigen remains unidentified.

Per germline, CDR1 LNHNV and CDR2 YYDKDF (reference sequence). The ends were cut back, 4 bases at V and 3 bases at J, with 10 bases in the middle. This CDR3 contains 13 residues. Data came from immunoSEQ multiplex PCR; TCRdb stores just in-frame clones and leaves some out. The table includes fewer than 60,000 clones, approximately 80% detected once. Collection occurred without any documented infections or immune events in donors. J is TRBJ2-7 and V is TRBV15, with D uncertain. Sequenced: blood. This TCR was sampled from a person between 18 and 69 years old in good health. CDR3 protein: CATSNQGLYEQYF. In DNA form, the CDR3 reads TGTGCCACCAGCAATCAAGGGCTCTACGAGCAGTACTTC.